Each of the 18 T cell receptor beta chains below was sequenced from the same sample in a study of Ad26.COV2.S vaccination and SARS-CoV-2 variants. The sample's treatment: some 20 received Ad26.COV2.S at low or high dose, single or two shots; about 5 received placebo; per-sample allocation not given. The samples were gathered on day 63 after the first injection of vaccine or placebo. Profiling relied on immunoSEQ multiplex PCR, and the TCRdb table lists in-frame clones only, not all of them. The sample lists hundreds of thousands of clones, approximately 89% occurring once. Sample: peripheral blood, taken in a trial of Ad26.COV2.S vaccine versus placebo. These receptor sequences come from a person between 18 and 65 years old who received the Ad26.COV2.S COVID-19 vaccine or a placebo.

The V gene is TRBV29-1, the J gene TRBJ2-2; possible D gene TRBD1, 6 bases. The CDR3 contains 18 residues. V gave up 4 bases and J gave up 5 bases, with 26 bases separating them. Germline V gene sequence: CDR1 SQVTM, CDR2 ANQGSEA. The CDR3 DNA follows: TGCAGCGTTGTGTCTGGAGCAGGGGCCCGTCCGGGGACCGGGGAGCTGTTTTTT. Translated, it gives CSVVSGAGARPGTGELFF.

CDR3 loop: CASSVGPGSAYGYTF. The CDR3 DNA reads as TGTGCCAGCAGCGTAGGCCCGGGATCCGCCTATGGCTACACCTTC. The chain recombines TRBV9 with TRBJ1-2; no clear D gene. Germline V lookup: CDR1 SGDLS, CDR2 YYNGEE. Trimming stripped 0 bases from V and 4 bases from J, with 13 bases between. The CDR3 spans 15 residues.

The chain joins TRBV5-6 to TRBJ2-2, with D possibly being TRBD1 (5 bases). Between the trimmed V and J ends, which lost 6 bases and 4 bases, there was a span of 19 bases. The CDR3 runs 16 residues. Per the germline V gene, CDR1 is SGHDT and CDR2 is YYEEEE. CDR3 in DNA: TGTGCCAGCACCTTAGGGGCAAGGGGATCCACCGGGGAGCTGTTTTTT. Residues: CASTLGARGSTGELFF. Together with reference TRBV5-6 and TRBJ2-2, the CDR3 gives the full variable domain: DAGVTQSPTHLIKTRGQQVTLRCSPKSGHDTVSWYQQALGQGPQFIFQYYEEEERQRGNFPDRFSGHQFPNYSSELNVNALLLGDSALYLCASTLGARGSTGELFFGEGSRLTVL.

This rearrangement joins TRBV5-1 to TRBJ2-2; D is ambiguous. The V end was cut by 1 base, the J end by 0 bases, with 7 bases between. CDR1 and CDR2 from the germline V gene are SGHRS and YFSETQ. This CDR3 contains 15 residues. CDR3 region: CASSLTVTNTGELFF. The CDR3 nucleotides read TGCGCCAGCAGCTTGACAGTGACGAACACCGGGGAGCTGTTTTTT.

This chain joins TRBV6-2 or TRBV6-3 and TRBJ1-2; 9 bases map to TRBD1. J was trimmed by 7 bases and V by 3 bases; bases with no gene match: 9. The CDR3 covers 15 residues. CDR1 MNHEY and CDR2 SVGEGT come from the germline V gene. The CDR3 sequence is CASSYGWDRASGYTF. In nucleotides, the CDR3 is TGTGCCAGCAGTTATGGCTGGGACAGGGCGAGTGGCTACACCTTC.

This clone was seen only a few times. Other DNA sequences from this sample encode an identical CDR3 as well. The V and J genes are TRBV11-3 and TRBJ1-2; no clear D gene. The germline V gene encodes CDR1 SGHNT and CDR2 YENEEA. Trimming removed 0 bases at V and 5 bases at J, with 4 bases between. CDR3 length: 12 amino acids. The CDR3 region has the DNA TGTGCCAGCAGCTTAGACGGATATGGCTACACCTTC. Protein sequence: CASSLDGYGYTF.

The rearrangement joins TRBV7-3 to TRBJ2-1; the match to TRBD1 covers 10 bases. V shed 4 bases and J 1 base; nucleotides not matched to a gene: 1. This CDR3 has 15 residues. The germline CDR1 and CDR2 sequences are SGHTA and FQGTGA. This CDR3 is CASSSDRGSYNEQFF. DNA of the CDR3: TGTGCCAGCAGCTCGGACAGGGGGTCCTACAATGAGCAGTTCTTC.

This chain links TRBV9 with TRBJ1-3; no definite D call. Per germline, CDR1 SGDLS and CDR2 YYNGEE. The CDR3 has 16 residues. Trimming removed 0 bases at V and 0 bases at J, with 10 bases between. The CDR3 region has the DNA TGTGCCAGCAGCGTAGAATTGCGGGGCTCTGGAAACACCATATATTTT. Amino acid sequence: CASSVELRGSGNTIYF.

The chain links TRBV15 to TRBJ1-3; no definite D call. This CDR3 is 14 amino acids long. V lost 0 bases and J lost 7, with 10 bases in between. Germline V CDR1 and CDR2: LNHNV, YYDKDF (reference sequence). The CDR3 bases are TGTGCCACCAGCAGAGATAGGGCGGGCAACACCATATATTTT. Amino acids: CATSRDRAGNTIYF.

CDR3 nucleotides: TGCGCCAGCAGCCCAGAGGAGGATCCGGAGACCCAGTACTTC. This gives the protein CASSPEEDPETQYF. The rearrangement links TRBV4-3 to TRBJ2-5; D possibly corresponds to TRBD2 (5 bases). The germline gives CDR1 LGHNA, CDR2 YSLEER. Trimming removed 4 bases from V and 5 bases from J, with 14 bases in between. The CDR3 is 14 residues long.

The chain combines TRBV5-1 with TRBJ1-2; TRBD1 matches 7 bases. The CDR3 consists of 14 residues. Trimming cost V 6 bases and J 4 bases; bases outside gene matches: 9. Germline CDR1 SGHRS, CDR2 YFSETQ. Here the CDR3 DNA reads TGCGCCAGCAACTCCGGACAGGTGGCCTATGGCTACACCTTC. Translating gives CASNSGQVAYGYTF.

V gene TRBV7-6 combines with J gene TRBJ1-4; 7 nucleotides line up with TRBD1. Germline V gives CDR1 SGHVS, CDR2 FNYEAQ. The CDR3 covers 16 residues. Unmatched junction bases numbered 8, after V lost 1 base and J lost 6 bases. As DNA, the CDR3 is TGTGCCAGCAGCTTAGTCCCAGGGGGGGTTGATGAAAAACTGTTTTTT. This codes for CASSLVPGGVDEKLFF.

CDR3 protein: CASSKEGKGYTF. CDR3 DNA sequence: TGTGCCAGCAGCAAAGAGGGGAAAGGCTACACCTTC. J is TRBJ1-2 and V is TRBV7-3, with a possible D match to TRBD1 (5 bases). The CDR3 runs to 12 residues. CDR1 SGHTA and CDR2 FQGTGA come from the germline V gene. Trimming took off 5 bases at V and 8 bases at J, with 12 bases between the two ends.

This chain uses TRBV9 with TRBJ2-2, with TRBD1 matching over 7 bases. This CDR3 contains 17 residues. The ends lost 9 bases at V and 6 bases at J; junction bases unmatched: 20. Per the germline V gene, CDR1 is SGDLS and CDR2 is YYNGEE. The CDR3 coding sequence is TGTGCCACCCACCCTAAGCGACAGGGTGTAAATCCCGGGGAGCTGTTTTTT. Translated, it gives CATHPKRQGVNPGELFF.

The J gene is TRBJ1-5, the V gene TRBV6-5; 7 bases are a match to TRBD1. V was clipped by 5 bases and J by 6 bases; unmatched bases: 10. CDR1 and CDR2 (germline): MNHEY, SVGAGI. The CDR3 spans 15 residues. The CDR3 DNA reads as TGTGCCAGCAGTAATCGACAGGGAGAGGGTCAGCCCCAGCATTTT. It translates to CASSNRQGEGQPQHF.

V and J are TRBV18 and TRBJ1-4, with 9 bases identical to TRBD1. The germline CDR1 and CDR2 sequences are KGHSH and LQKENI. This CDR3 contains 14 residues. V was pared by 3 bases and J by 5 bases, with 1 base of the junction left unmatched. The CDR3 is CASSPGTGNEKLFF. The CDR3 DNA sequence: TGTGCCAGCTCACCCGGGACAGGGAATGAAAAACTGTTTTTT.

In nucleotides, the CDR3 is TGTGCCAGCAGCTTCCGGGACAGGGGTGAAAAACTGTTTTTT. It encodes CASSFRDRGEKLFF. The chain links TRBV7-3 to TRBJ1-4; the match to TRBD1 covers 10 bases. This CDR3 spans 14 amino acids. V shed 3 bases and J 7 bases; nucleotides not matched to a gene: 2. The germline V gene encodes CDR1 SGHTA and CDR2 FQGTGA.

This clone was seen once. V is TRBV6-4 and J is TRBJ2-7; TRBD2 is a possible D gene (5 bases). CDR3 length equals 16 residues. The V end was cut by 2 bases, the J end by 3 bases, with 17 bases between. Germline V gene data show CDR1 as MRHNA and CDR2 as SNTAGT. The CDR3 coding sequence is TGTGCCAGCAGTGACCGGGATAAAAGCTCTTACTACGAGCAGTACGTC. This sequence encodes CASSDRDKSSYYEQYV.